This TCR beta chain came from a study of CD8 T cells in Susac syndrome. Random hexamers were used to reverse transcribe about 0.5 to 1 ug of RNA. MiXCR, run by TCRdb on the immunoSEQ multiplex PCR reads, gives a single entry per CDR3 protein. The sample holds a few hundred thousand distinct CDR3 sequences, roughly 93% seen once. This receptor was obtained from a human donor with multiple sclerosis. The source material was CD4+ T cells from PBMCs.

The CDR3 loop is CASSWAGGDNQPQHF. The CDR3 DNA reads as TGTGCCAGCAGCTGGGCGGGGGGCGACAATCAGCCCCAGCATTTT. The chain joins TRBV7-9 to TRBJ1-5; possibly TRBD1 for D (6 bases). CDR1 is SEHNR, CDR2 FQNEAQ, per germline (reference sequence). The CDR3 sequence is 15 residues long. V lost 4 bases and J lost 3, with 13 bases in between.